A single sample is the source of the 17 T cell receptor beta chains below, sequenced in a study of tumor-infiltrating lymphocytes in primary liver carcinoma. For each extraction, RNA and DNA were obtained together from roughly 20-30 mg of unsorted bulk tissue. TCR beta cDNA came from about 470 ng total RNA, primed with a constant-region primer. Nested multiplex PCR, run for three rounds with slightly modified ARM-PCR, yielded TCR beta libraries. TRBV1-TRBV30 forward primers paired with a C-beta reverse primer were used in the first two PCR rounds, which ran approximately 10 cycles each. Via MiXCR, TCRdb re-called the multiplex PCR reads, giving one row per CDR3 protein. The sample lists around 71,000 distinct CDR3 sequences, 71% occurring once. Material: liver tumor tissue from sampling region 4. Subset here: tumor region T4, right-lateral pole. These receptors all stem from a woman aged 60-70 years with primary liver carcinoma and hepatitis B virus infection.

This clonotype was counted ten times or more. The rearrangement links TRBV4-1 to TRBJ2-1; 8 bases align to TRBD2. Unmatched junction bases numbered 9, after V lost 0 bases and J lost 8 bases. CDR3 length equals 16 residues. Per germline, CDR1 MGHRA and CDR2 YSYEKL. DNA for the CDR3: TGCGCCAGCAGCCAAGAAGACGGGAGGGCCGGGGATGAGCAGTTCTTC. Its protein product is CASSQEDGRAGDEQFF.

In regard to this clonotype: The junction shows a germline mismatch at one end, possibly a read error. The CDR3 DNA reads TGTGACAGCAATCCCATAAGGTACAATGGAGAGACCCAGTACTTC. This encodes CDSNPIRYNGETQYF. The chain links TRBV6-5 to TRBJ2-5; no clear D. Germline CDR1 is MNHEY and CDR2 is SVGAGI. CDR3 length: 15 residues.

To note about this clonotype: This clone may be a read error of a much larger clone one base away. This chain joins TRBV5-1 and TRBJ2-7, with D possibly matching TRBD2 (6 bases). V shed 0 bases and J shed 6 bases, with 13 bases lying between them. This CDR3 contains 14 residues. Germline V gives CDR1 SGHRS, CDR2 YFSETQ. Here the CDR3 DNA reads TGCGCCAGCAGCTTGGCGCAGGAGGGGAGCGAGCAGTACTTC. It is translated as CASSLAQEGSEQYF.

This clonotype was seen many times. The chain employs TRBV10-3 and TRBJ1-2, with D possibly TRBD1 on 6 matching bases. Germline assignment: CDR1 ENHRY and CDR2 SYGVKD. The CDR3 is 12 amino acids. V was trimmed by 6 bases and J by 6 bases, leaving 11 bases between them. The CDR3 is CAISSSGDGYTF. For the CDR3, the DNA is TGTGCCATCAGCTCGTCAGGGGATGGCTACACCTTC.

The chain carries TRBV7-9 and TRBJ2-1, with D possibly matching TRBD1 (6 bases). This CDR3 is built from 16 residues. The V gene lost 10 bases and the J gene lost 5 bases, with 24 bases spanning the gap. Germline V gives CDR1 SEHNR, CDR2 FQNEAQ (reference sequence). The CDR3 DNA reads as TGTGCCATCAACTTACTTCGAGGCAGGGGAAACAATGAGCAGTTCTTC. Protein product: CAINLLRGRGNNEQFF.

The chain links TRBV12-3 or TRBV12-4 to TRBJ2-7; the match to TRBD1 covers 10 bases. The CDR3 spans 14 residues. The CDR3 reads CGRSPGQGAYEQYF. For the CDR3, the DNA is TGTGGCCGCAGTCCCGGACAGGGGGCCTACGAGCAGTACTTC.

This clonotype was seen a single time. The germline gene is not matched at one end of the junction; a read error may be the cause. V and J are TRBV11-2 and TRBJ2-7; D is uncertain. CDR1 is SGHAT, CDR2 FQNNGV, per germline. The length of the CDR3 is 12 residues. Written as DNA, the CDR3 is TGTGCCCGCAGCCACACGAGACACAAGCAGTACTTC. Protein: CARSHTRHKQYF.

Details on this clonotype: A clone one base away is much larger, so this may be a read error. As DNA, the CDR3 is TGCGCCAGCAGCTTGGATGGTCGCGGAGTTAGCCATACAGATACGCAGTGTTTT. Amino acids: CASSLDGRGVSHTDTQCF. The chain couples TRBV5-1 to TRBJ2-3; no clear D. Germline CDR1 reads SGHRS; CDR2 reads YFSETQ. The CDR3 sequence is 18 residues long.

V and J are TRBV11-3 and TRBJ2-1, with D perhaps assigned TRBD1 or TRBD2 (7 bases each). The germline CDR1 and CDR2 sequences are SGHNT and YENEEA. CDR3 size: 17 residues. With 1 base removed from V and 8 bases from J, the gap between germline ends came to 21 bases. The CDR3 DNA reads as TGTGCCAGCAGCTTAGGTCAGGGGGGGCGGGGTGTCGATGAGCAGTTCTTC. Translation: CASSLGQGGRGVDEQFF.

This clonotype occurred once. At one boundary the junction diverges from the germline segment, which might be a read error. The rearrangement joins TRBV6-1 to TRBJ2-2; either TRBD1 or TRBD2 may supply D (5 bases each). The CDR3 spans 15 residues. Per the germline V gene, CDR1 is MNHNS and CDR2 is SASEGT. For the CDR3, the DNA is TGTGCCAGCAGTTTCTTGGAGAGGGGCACCTGGGAGCTGTTTTTT. It translates to CASSFLERGTWELFF.

J is TRBJ2-7 and V is TRBV28; a weak D match, TRBD1 (6 bases). This CDR3 is 14 amino acids long. Trimming pared 1 base from V and 2 bases from J, leaving 9 bases between. Germline V gene sequence: CDR1 MDHEN, CDR2 SYDVKM. The CDR3 loop is CASSLSGQTYEQYF. CDR3 in DNA: TGTGCCAGCAGTTTATCCGGACAGACCTACGAGCAGTACTTC. Complete variable domain (other parts from reference TRBV28 and TRBJ2-7): DVKVTQSSRYLVKRTGEKVFLECVQDMDHENMFWYRQDPGLGLRLIYFSYDVKMKEKGDIPEGYSVSREKKERFSLILESASTNQTSMYLCASSLSGQTYEQYFGPGTRLTVT.

The V and J genes are TRBV5-1 and TRBJ2-3; D call uncertain. With 4 bases removed from V and 0 bases from J, the gap between germline ends came to 9 bases. Germline-derived CDR1 and CDR2 are SGHRS and YFSETQ. This CDR3 has 14 amino acids. The CDR3, as DNA: TGCGCCAGCAGCCTGGAAACTAGCACAGATACGCAGTATTTT. Amino acids: CASSLETSTDTQYF.

This clonotype has ten or more counts. The V call is TRBV12-3 or TRBV12-4, the J call TRBJ2-3; TRBD1 matches at 9 bases. The junction had 8 bases not matched to a gene; V was cut back by 6 bases and J by 7 bases. The length of the CDR3 is 14 residues. CDR3 nucleotides: TGTGCCAGCAGCCGGGACAGGGCAAGGAATACGCAGTATTTT. It yields the protein CASSRDRARNTQYF.

Remarks on this clonotype: A read error may produce the germline difference seen at one junction end. This chain links TRBV28 with TRBJ2-3, with 8 bases matching TRBD1. CDR3 length: 15 amino acids. Germline V gene sequence: CDR1 MDHEN, CDR2 SYDVKM. The CDR3 DNA is TGTGCCATCAGATTCGGACAGGGCAGCATAGATACGCAGTATTTT. Translated: CAIRFGQGSIDTQYF.

This clonotype was seen a handful of times. Germline is not matched at one junction end, which may reflect a read error. This chain links TRBV11-2 with TRBJ2-3, with 13 positions matching TRBD2. CDR1 is SGHAT and CDR2 is FQNNGV in the germline V gene. The CDR3 is 17 amino acids. CDR3 residues: CANSLGLAGPVTDTHYF. CDR3 DNA sequence: TGTGCCAACAGCCTGGGACTAGCGGGGCCGGTCACAGATACGCACTATTTT.

Many counts were recorded for this clonotype. The chain joins TRBV4-2 to TRBJ1-3; unclear D gene. Trimming stripped 0 bases from V and 2 bases from J, with 5 bases between. Germline values: CDR1 LGHNA, CDR2 YNFKEQ. The CDR3 runs 14 residues. The CDR3 sequence: CASSQEEPGNTIYF. The CDR3 DNA sequence: TGTGCCAGCAGCCAAGAGGAGCCTGGAAACACCATATATTTT.

This clonotype was picked up many times. The rearrangement links TRBV2 to TRBJ2-1, with 11 bases aligning to TRBD1. V trimming: 5 bases; J trimming: 7 bases; junction bases outside the gene matches: 7. The CDR3 loop spans 15 amino acids. The germline CDR1 and CDR2 sequences are SNHLY and FYNNEI. The DNA of the CDR3 is TGTGCCAGCAGTCCTGGACAGGGGGCGAGGAATGAGCAGTTCTTC. It is translated as CASSPGQGARNEQFF.